The sequence of this T cell receptor (beta chain) was determined in a study of blood T cells in healthy people across ages. A sample-barcoded 5' primer and a J-beta primer mix were used in a second PCR of roughly 7 to 11 cycles. Each cDNA molecule was tagged by a template-switch adaptor that had 12 random nucleotides. A single record per CDR3 protein comes from TCRdb applying MiXCR to the 5' RACE reads. The sample yields approximately 2,000,000 distinct CDR3 sequences, 35% to 50% seen once. This CDR3 has 14 residues. The V gene's germline CDR1 is LGHNA and CDR2 YSLEER. The V end was cut by 0 bases, the J end by 8 bases, with 11 bases between. Regarding this clonotype: Its matching antigen is unknown.

Findings and limits, study-wide: Strong correlation linked observed beta diversity and percent naive T cells. More naive CD4+ cells and higher diversity were found in long-lived than in aged donors. Getting older went along with TCR beta diversity per million T cells dropping roughly linearly.

The sequenced material came from blood. The V and J genes are TRBV4-3 and TRBJ2-1; D is ambiguous. The source is a human donor in good health. The chain's CDR3 is CASSQEMGRDEQFF. CDR3 sequence (DNA): TGCGCCAGCAGCCAAGAAATGGGAAGGGATGAGCAGTTCTTC.